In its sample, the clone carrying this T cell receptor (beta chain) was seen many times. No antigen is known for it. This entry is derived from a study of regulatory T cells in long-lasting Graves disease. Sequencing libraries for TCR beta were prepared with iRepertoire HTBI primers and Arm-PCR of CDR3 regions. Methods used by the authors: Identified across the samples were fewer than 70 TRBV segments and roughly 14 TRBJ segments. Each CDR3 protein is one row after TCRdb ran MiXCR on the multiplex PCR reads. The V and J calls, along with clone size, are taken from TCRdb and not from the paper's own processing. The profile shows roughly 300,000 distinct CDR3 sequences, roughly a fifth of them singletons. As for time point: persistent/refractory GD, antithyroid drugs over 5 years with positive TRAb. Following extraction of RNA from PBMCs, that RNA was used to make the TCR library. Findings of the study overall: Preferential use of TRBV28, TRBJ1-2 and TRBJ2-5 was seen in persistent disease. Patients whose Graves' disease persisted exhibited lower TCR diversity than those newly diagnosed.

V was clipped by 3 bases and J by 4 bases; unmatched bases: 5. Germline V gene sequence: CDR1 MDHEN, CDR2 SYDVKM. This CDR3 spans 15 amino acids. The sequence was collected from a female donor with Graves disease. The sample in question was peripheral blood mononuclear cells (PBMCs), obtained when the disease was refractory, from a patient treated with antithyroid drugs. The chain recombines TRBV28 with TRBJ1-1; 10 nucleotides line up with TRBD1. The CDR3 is CASSFLGQGTTEAFF. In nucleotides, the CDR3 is TGTGCCAGCAGTTTTTTGGGACAGGGGACCACTGAAGCTTTCTTT.